Below, 3 T cell receptor beta chains from the same sample are listed, as sequenced in a study of T cell changes during pregnancy in multiple sclerosis. Sequencing was performed with immunoSEQ multiplex PCR; in TCRdb, only in-frame clones are kept and a portion is missing. The sample yields some 26,000 clones, roughly 90% seen once. Sequences were derived from CD4+ T cells from peripheral blood mononuclear cells, sampled in the first trimester of pregnancy. Source of these receptors: a female donor in good health, enrolled as a control in a pregnancy study.

This clone was observed a single time. The chain combines TRBV19 with TRBJ1-2, with no clear D. The CDR3 is 12 residues long. Trimming removed 2 bases at V and 2 bases at J, with 3 bases between. Germline CDR1 is LNHDA and CDR2 is SQIVND (reference sequence). The CDR3 here is CASSISNYGYTF. The DNA for the CDR3 is TGTGCCAGTAGTATATCGAACTATGGCTACACCTTC.

A single count supports this clone. The CDR3 here is CASSFLTGVGTDTQYF. The CDR3 region has the DNA TGTGCCAGCAGTTTTCTGACGGGAGTAGGGACAGATACGCAGTATTTT. J is TRBJ2-3 and V is TRBV27; perhaps TRBD2 as D (6 bases). This CDR3 region has 16 residues. Germline V gene data show CDR1 as MNHEY and CDR2 as SMNVEV (reference sequence). The V end lost 3 bases, the J end lost 3 bases, and 16 bases lay between the germline ends.

The chain is built from TRBV28 and TRBJ2-7; TRBD2 matches at 14 bases. The V and J ends lost 5 bases and 3 bases, in that order; junction bases with no gene match: 18. Looked up from germline, CDR1 is MDHEN and CDR2 is SYDVKM. This CDR3 has 20 amino acids. The CDR3 DNA reads TGTGCCAGCAGTGAAACAGGGGCGACTAGCGGGAGGGCGATCGACTACGAGCAGTACTTC. Protein product: CASSETGATSGRAIDYEQYF.